These 28 T cell receptor beta chains originate from one sample sequenced in a study of T cell changes during pregnancy in multiple sclerosis (dated 2019 in TCRdb). Library prep was done by the immunoSEQ multiplex PCR assay. Here the immuneACCESS table is served through TCRdb, limited to in-frame sequences with V and J called. Missing clones are a known gap in these copies; in checked studies unresolved V genes cover under half, and the rest lacks a known reason. The sample table contains around 100,000 clones; only one count was recorded for around 92% of them. Clones ranked in the top ten supply less than 2% of the sample. This sample comprised peripheral blood, obtained after pregnancy. These receptors were obtained from a female donor with multiple sclerosis, enrolled in a pregnancy study.

J is TRBJ2-7 and V is TRBV6-6; TRBD1 aligns across 7 bases. The CDR3 runs to 14 residues. Trimming cost V 0 bases and J 3 bases; bases outside gene matches: 2. Germline values: CDR1 MNHNY, CDR2 SVGAGI (reference sequence). The CDR3 nucleotides are TGTGCCAGCAGTTACTCGACAGGGATCTACGAGCAGTACTTC. Encoded protein: CASSYSTGIYEQYF.

The sample holds one count of this clone. The V call is TRBV5-1, the J call TRBJ1-4, with TRBD1 identical over 7 bases. Germline CDR1 and CDR2: SGHRS and YFSETQ. The V and J ends lost 1 base and 7 bases, in that order; junction bases with no gene match: 4. The CDR3 is 14 amino acids. The CDR3 is CASSLPGQFEKLFF. The DNA of the CDR3 is TGCGCCAGCAGCTTGCCGGGACAGTTTGAAAAACTGTTTTTT. Supplemented by reference TRBV5-1 and TRBJ1-4, the full variable domain reads KAGVTQTPRYLIKTRGQQVTLSCSPISGHRSVSWYQQTPGQGLQFLFEYFSETQRNKGNFPGRFSGRQFSNSRSEMNVSTLELGDSALYLCASSLPGQFEKLFFGSGTQLSVL.

This chain links TRBV11-2 with TRBJ2-5; 9 bases are shared with TRBD1. The CDR3 consists of 13 residues. Trimming cost V 0 bases and J 12 bases; bases outside gene matches: 5. Germline CDR1 SGHAT, CDR2 FQNNGV. The CDR3, as DNA: TGTGCCAGCAGCTTAGAGGACAGGGGTACAGAGTACTTC. Its protein product is CASSLEDRGTEYF.

The V and J genes are TRBV5-1 and TRBJ2-3; 7 bases match TRBD2. The germline V gene has CDR1 SGHRS and CDR2 YFSETQ. The CDR3 contains 16 residues. The junction had 8 bases not matched to a gene; V was cut back by 4 bases and J by 0 bases. CDR3: CASSLGLVGSTDTQYF. The DNA of the CDR3 is TGCGCCAGCAGCCTAGGACTAGTCGGGAGCACAGATACGCAGTATTTT.

The V and J genes are TRBV15 and TRBJ2-1; 12 bases are a match to TRBD1. There are 17 residues in the CDR3. CDR1 and CDR2 from the germline V gene are LNHNV and YYDKDF (reference sequence). The V gene end was trimmed by 3 bases and the J gene end by 8 bases; junction bases not matched to a gene: 11. CDR3 loop: CATSSATGTGGFDEQFF. The CDR3 nucleotides are TGTGCCACCAGCAGTGCCACCGGGACAGGGGGCTTTGATGAGCAGTTCTTC.

V usage is TRBV28 and J usage is TRBJ2-1; TRBD2 matches 7 bases. The V segment lost 6 bases and the J segment 9 bases; nucleotides outside the gene matches: 8. Germline CDR1 is MDHEN and CDR2 is SYDVKM. The CDR3 consists of 13 residues. The DNA for the CDR3 is TGTGCCAGCAGGGATAAGAGCGGGATTGAGCAGTTCTTC. This encodes CASRDKSGIEQFF. The full variable domain, its missing parts supplied by reference TRBV28 and TRBJ2-1, is DVKVTQSSRYLVKRTGEKVFLECVQDMDHENMFWYRQDPGLGLRLIYFSYDVKMKEKGDIPEGYSVSREKKERFSLILESASTNQTSMYLCASRDKSGIEQFFGPGTRLTVL.

The chain joins TRBV2 to TRBJ2-7; possibly TRBD1 for D (5 bases). Germline CDR1 is SNHLY and CDR2 is FYNNEI. The V gene lost 5 bases and the J gene lost 6 bases, with 17 bases spanning the gap. The CDR3 consists of 14 residues. CDR3 nucleotides: TGTGCCAGCAGTCGGATTTCCAGGGAAGGCGAGCAGTACTTC. Encoded protein: CASSRISREGEQYF.

The V and J genes are TRBV9 and TRBJ2-1; 12 positions agree with TRBD2. This CDR3 region has 16 residues. Trimming at V came to 0 bases and at J to 9 bases, leaving 7 bases not matched to a gene. Germline loops: CDR1 SGDLS, CDR2 YYNGEE. The CDR3 loop reads CASSVGASGGASEQFF. CDR3 in DNA: TGTGCCAGCAGCGTAGGGGCTAGCGGGGGGGCAAGTGAGCAGTTCTTC.

The V and J genes are TRBV4-2 and TRBJ2-7; TRBD2 matches at 10 bases. Germline V lookup: CDR1 LGHNA, CDR2 YNFKEQ. The CDR3 covers 15 residues. The J segment lost 6 bases and the V segment lost 5 bases, leaving 10 bases of the junction unmatched. CDR3 in amino acids: CASSFLSGRDPEQYF. CDR3 DNA sequence: TGTGCCAGCAGCTTTCTCAGCGGGAGGGACCCCGAGCAGTACTTC.

This sequence joins TRBV28 and TRBJ1-5; TRBD1 aligns across 7 bases. This CDR3 region has 17 residues. Looked up from germline, CDR1 is MDHEN and CDR2 is SYDVKM. The trim removed 4 bases at V and 0 bases at J, leaving 9 bases unmatched. CDR3 amino acids: CASSSFRDSYSNQPQHF. The CDR3 DNA reads TGTGCCAGCAGTTCCTTCCGGGACAGCTATAGCAATCAGCCCCAGCATTTT.

This chain joins TRBV27 and TRBJ1-5; maybe TRBD1 (6 bases). Trimming stripped 5 bases from V and 4 bases from J, with 9 bases between. Germline CDR1 MNHEY, CDR2 SMNVEV (reference sequence). CDR3 length: 13 amino acids. The CDR3 DNA reads as TGTGCCAGCAGTATAGGGGGAAATCAGCCCCAGCATTTT. It encodes CASSIGGNQPQHF.

J is TRBJ1-6 and V is TRBV5-8; TRBD1 aligns across 10 bases. Unmatched junction bases numbered 4, after V lost 0 bases and J lost 10 bases. This CDR3 is 15 amino acids long. Germline V gene data show CDR1 as SGHTS and CDR2 as YDEGEE. CDR3 nucleotides: TGTGCCAGCAGCTTGGGGGGACAGGGGACCTCACCCCTCCACTTT. Translated, it gives CASSLGGQGTSPLHF. The whole variable domain, filled in from reference TRBV5-8 and TRBJ1-6, reads EAGVTQSPTHLIKTRGQQATLRCSPISGHTSVYWYQQALGLGLQFLLWYDEGEERNRGNFPPRFSGRQFPNYSSELNVNALELEDSALYLCASSLGGQGTSPLHFGNGTRLTVT.

The V call is TRBV21-1, the J call TRBJ2-7; TRBD1, the table's D call, was not compared with the DNA. TRBV21-1 is noted as a pseudogene. CDR3 length: 13 residues. CDR3 sequence (DNA): TGTGCCAGCAGCAAAGGCCGGACAGCGGCGCAGTACTTC. Protein product: CASSKGRTAAQYF.

V and J are TRBV30 and TRBJ2-2; D not resolved. CDR3 length: 12 amino acids. Per the germline V gene, CDR1 is GTSNPN and CDR2 is SVGIG (reference sequence). The V gene lost 1 base and the J gene lost 7 bases, with 7 bases spanning the gap. CDR3 DNA: TGTGCCTGGAGTGAGACACTCGGGGAGCTGTTTTTT. Encoded protein: CAWSETLGELFF.

The chain uses TRBV29-1 and TRBJ2-7, with 8 bases aligning to TRBD2. The CDR3 spans 14 residues. Germline V gene lookup returns CDR1 SQVTM and CDR2 ANQGSEA. The V gene end was trimmed by 4 bases and the J gene end by 0 bases; junction bases not matched to a gene: 5. In nucleotides, the CDR3 is TGCAGCGTTGGGGTTAGCGGGATCTCCTACGAGCAGTACTTC. Translation gives CSVGVSGISYEQYF.

The chain uses TRBV19 and TRBJ2-5; D uncertain. Germline CDR1 is LNHDA and CDR2 is SQIVND (reference sequence). The CDR3 covers 12 residues. Trimming removed 2 bases from V and 4 bases from J, with 5 bases in between. Written as DNA, the CDR3 is TGTGCCAGTAGTATATCAGGAGAGACCCAGTACTTC. Translating gives CASSISGETQYF. The entire variable domain, with the rest obtained from reference TRBV19 and TRBJ2-5, is as follows: DGGITQSPKYLFRKEGQNVTLSCEQNLNHDAMYWYRQDPGQGLRLIYYSQIVNDFQKGDIAEGYSVSREKKESFPLTVTSAQKNPTAFYLCASSISGETQYFGPGTRLLVL.

Concerning this clone itself: One end of the junction varies from germline; a read error may be responsible. J is TRBJ2-5 and V is TRBV7-7; TRBD2 matches at 10 bases. This CDR3 has 15 residues. Germline CDR1 reads SSHAT; CDR2 reads FNYEAQ (reference sequence). In DNA form, the CDR3 reads TGTGCTAGCAGCCAAGCGGGAGGGGGCCAAGAGACCCAGTACTTC. It specifies CASSQAGGGQETQYF.

The chain recombines TRBV11-2 with TRBJ2-3, with no clear D. The V gene lost 4 bases and the J gene lost 4 bases, with 12 bases spanning the gap. CDR3 length: 14 amino acids. The germline CDR1 and CDR2 sequences are SGHAT and FQNNGV. CDR3: CASSSDSSADTQYF. The CDR3 DNA sequence: TGTGCCAGCAGCTCTGACTCGAGTGCAGATACGCAGTATTTT.

This sequence joins TRBV7-2 and TRBJ1-5; D may be TRBD1 (5 bases). The V end lost 3 bases, the J end lost 4 bases, and 13 bases lay between the germline ends. The CDR3 consists of 15 residues. Germline V gives CDR1 SGHTA, CDR2 FQGNSA. In DNA, the CDR3 is TGTGCCAGCAGCTTTTCAGGGCTTCCTAATCAGCCCCAGCATTTT. Amino acid sequence: CASSFSGLPNQPQHF. Full variable domain (remainder filled in from reference TRBV7-2 and TRBJ1-5): GAGVSQSPSNKVTEKGKDVELRCDPISGHTALYWYRQSLGQGLEFLIYFQGNSAPDKSGLPSDRFSAERTGGSVSTLTIQRTQQEDSAVYLCASSFSGLPNQPQHFGDGTRLSIL.

The chain recombines TRBV30 with TRBJ2-7, with TRBD1 matching 8 bases. The CDR3 is 14 residues long. V was pared by 0 bases and J by 0 bases, with 1 base of the junction left unmatched. Per germline, CDR1 GTSNPN and CDR2 SVGIG (reference sequence). The CDR3 DNA sequence: TGTGCCTGGAGTGTACAGGGGGACTCCTACGAGCAGTACTTC. It translates to CAWSVQGDSYEQYF.

V is TRBV10-2 and J is TRBJ1-6, with 9 bases lining up with TRBD1. Germline V CDR1 and CDR2: WSHSY, SAAADI. There are 13 residues in the CDR3. V was clipped by 8 bases and J by 9 bases; unmatched bases: 5. The CDR3 protein is CASLRQGGSPLHF. CDR3 bases: TGCGCCAGCCTAAGACAGGGGGGTTCACCCCTCCACTTT.

The rearrangement links TRBV7-9 to TRBJ1-1; TRBD1 matches 7 bases. Trimming cost V 0 bases and J 11 bases; bases outside gene matches: 6. The CDR3 covers 13 residues. The germline V gene encodes CDR1 SEHNR and CDR2 FQNEAQ (reference sequence). The CDR3, as DNA: TGTGCCAGCAGCTTAGCGTTGGGGGGACAGGCTTTCTTT. Its translation is CASSLALGGQAFF.

The chain has TRBV4-2 and TRBJ2-7; 8 positions agree with TRBD1. Germline V CDR1 and CDR2: LGHNA, YNFKEQ. Trimming at V came to 2 bases and at J to 0 bases, leaving 3 bases not matched to a gene. The CDR3 contains 15 residues. The CDR3 nucleotides are TGTGCCAGCAGCCAATTGCAGGGGGCCTCCTACGAGCAGTACTTC. As protein: CASSQLQGASYEQYF.

The CDR3 spells CASSGQGGGGNTIYF. For the CDR3, the DNA is TGCGCCAGCAGCGGCCAGGGAGGCGGGGGAAACACCATATATTTT. The V gene is TRBV5-1, the J gene TRBJ1-3; D perhaps matches TRBD1 (5 bases). The V gene's germline CDR1 is SGHRS and CDR2 YFSETQ. V lost 4 bases to trimming and J lost 4 bases, with 15 bases between them. The CDR3 runs to 15 residues.

The CDR3: CASSYSMGAEYEQYF. The CDR3, as DNA: TGTGCCAGCAGTTACTCGATGGGGGCGGAGTACGAGCAGTACTTC. The chain uses TRBV6-5 and TRBJ2-7; D might be TRBD1 (6 bases). The CDR3 runs to 15 residues. Germline V gene sequence: CDR1 MNHEY, CDR2 SVGAGI. Trimming shortened V by 0 bases and J by 4 bases, and 13 bases separated the two germline ends.

The chain combines TRBV14 with TRBJ2-1, with TRBD2 identical over 8 bases. CDR1 is SGHDN and CDR2 is FVKESK in the germline V gene. V dropped 3 bases and J dropped 5; count of bases not matched to a gene: 9. The CDR3 runs to 16 residues. The DNA of the CDR3 is TGTGCCAGCAGCCAGGCCTTAGCGGGGCCTCACAATGAGCAGTTCTTC. Its translation is CASSQALAGPHNEQFF.

The chain couples TRBV30 to TRBJ2-7, with 8 bases identical to TRBD1. Germline V gene lookup returns CDR1 GTSNPN and CDR2 SVGIG (reference sequence). V was clipped by 4 bases and J by 3 bases; unmatched bases: 17. This CDR3 has 17 residues. The CDR3 region is CAWTPPLGWTGLYEQYF. The CDR3 DNA sequence: TGTGCCTGGACCCCTCCTTTAGGATGGACAGGGCTCTACGAGCAGTACTTC.

The chain has TRBV30 and TRBJ2-3; 12 bases fit TRBD2. The V and J ends lost 3 bases and 5 bases, in that order; junction bases with no gene match: 3. The CDR3 has 14 residues. Germline loops: CDR1 GTSNPN, CDR2 SVGIG (reference sequence). Here the CDR3 reads CAWRLAGGGDTQYF. The CDR3 DNA sequence: TGTGCCTGGAGACTAGCGGGAGGTGGAGATACGCAGTATTTT.